Described below is a single TCR beta chain sequence and its context. Study processing details: Reference gene primer amplification gave estimated nucleated cell counts. Some clones are missing from TCRdb's copy, which holds only in-frame ones; the method was immunoSEQ multiplex PCR. Clone size and V and J calls were adopted from that table, with D and trimming inferred from the DNA. The sample shows around 150,000 clones, 75% to 90% of them seen only once. The length of the CDR3 is 14 residues. The V and J ends lost 3 bases and 3 bases respectively, with 12 bases between them. CDR1 is KGHSH, CDR2 LQKENI, per germline. This specimen comes from a study of blood T cell repertoires in COVID-19. On the study more broadly: Spain, Italy and the United States supplied samples that represented acute and convalescent COVID-19. PBMCs, B-cell-depleted T cells, or T cells were the source of the cDNA or gDNA that made up the material.

V gene TRBV18 combines with J gene TRBJ2-7; the D is unclear. Sequencing was carried out using peripheral blood. The clonotype originates from a human donor with acute or convalescent COVID-19. The donor label of this sample is uncertain. In DNA form, the CDR3 reads TGTGCCAGCTCACCCCTGCCTAGTCGCTACGAGCAGTACTTC. Its translation is CASSPLPSRYEQYF.